The T cell receptor (beta chain) described here comes from a study of blood T cell repertoires in COVID-19. V dropped 4 bases and J dropped 5 bases, with 15 bases sitting between them. CDR3 size: 14 residues. The V gene's germline CDR1 is SGHRS and CDR2 YFSETQ. Sequenced by immunoSEQ multiplex PCR; TCRdb stores in-frame clones only, minus some. The sample lists 200,000 to 250,000 clones, approximately 88% occurring once. The V call is TRBV5-1, the J call TRBJ1-1, with D perhaps matching TRBD1 (5 bases). What was sequenced was peripheral blood. The TCR originated in a woman under 40 with COVID-19, enrolled during active disease. The CDR3 nucleotides read TGCGCCAGCAGCGTGACCGGGGGTGTGACTGAAGCTTTCTTT. Translation gives CASSVTGGVTEAFF.